Listed here are 3 T cell receptor beta chains from one sample, sequenced in a study of T cell changes during pregnancy in multiple sclerosis. The protocol was immunoSEQ multiplex PCR, while the TCRdb copy is restricted to in-frame clones and leaves out a portion. Altogether 90,000 to 95,000 clones are present, roughly 93% being singletons, with the ten largest covering less than 2.5%. Material: peripheral blood, obtained in the third trimester of pregnancy. The receptors were gathered from a female donor with multiple sclerosis, enrolled in a pregnancy study.

This clone was observed a few times. V and J are TRBV19 and TRBJ1-2, with 10 bases identical to TRBD1. Trimming took 5 bases from V and 8 from J; bases not matched to a gene: 11. Germline V gene lookup returns CDR1 LNHDA and CDR2 SQIVND (reference sequence). This CDR3 has 15 residues. For the CDR3, the DNA is TGTGCCAGTAGTGCGACAGGGGGCTATTCTTACGGCTACACCTTC. This sequence encodes CASSATGGYSYGYTF.

V usage is TRBV5-5 and J usage is TRBJ1-2; D is possibly TRBD1 (5 bases). V lost 0 bases to trimming and J lost 2 bases, with 5 bases between them. Germline V CDR1 and CDR2: SGHKS, YYEKEE (reference sequence). This CDR3 is built from 13 residues. The CDR3 spells CASSLAGNYGYTF. CDR3 bases: TGTGCCAGCAGCTTGGCAGGGAACTATGGCTACACCTTC. Supplemented by reference TRBV5-5 and TRBJ1-2, the full variable domain reads DAGVTQSPTHLIKTRGQQVTLRCSPISGHKSVSWYQQVLGQGPQFIFQYYEKEERGRGNFPDRFSARQFPNYSSELNVNALLLGDSALYLCASSLAGNYGYTFGSGTRLTVV.

This clone came up once. The chain employs TRBV9 and TRBJ2-7; the match to TRBD2 covers 8 bases. CDR1 SGDLS and CDR2 YYNGEE come from the germline V gene. Unmatched junction bases numbered 7, after V lost 0 bases and J lost 2 bases. CDR3 length: 16 residues. CDR3 DNA: TGTGCCAGCAGCGTAGGGAGCGGGAGTGAACCCTACGAGCAGTACTTC. As protein: CASSVGSGSEPYEQYF.